This T cell receptor (beta chain) was obtained from a study of shared clonotypes between healthy human individuals. With 5 bases clipped from V and 3 bases from J, the junction kept 5 bases outside the gene matches. From germline, CDR1 is SGHTA and CDR2 FQGTGA. This CDR3 region has 15 residues. Assay execution proceeded at the deep level. The table came from immunoSEQ multiplex PCR; TCRdb's copy has only in-frame clones and leaves some out. The data hold approximately 500,000 clones, with 95% to 97% observed a single time. This sequence was found in a woman aged 25 to 39 in good health. What was sequenced was naive CD4+ T cells sorted from blood. Subset described: CD45RA+ positively selected. The rearrangement uses TRBV7-3 and TRBJ2-2; 8 nucleotides agree with TRBD1. The CDR3 bases are TGTGCCAGCAGCCATACAGGGGGGTACACCGGGGAGCTGTTTTTT. Amino acid sequence: CASSHTGGYTGELFF. Supplemented by reference TRBV7-3 and TRBJ2-2, the full variable domain reads GAGVSQTPSNKVTEKGKYVELRCDPISGHTALYWYRQSLGQGPEFLIYFQGTGAADDSGLPNDRFFAVRPEGSVSTLKIQRTERGDSAVYLCASSHTGGYTGELFFGEGSRLTVL.